This T cell receptor beta chain is drawn from a study of post-analysis software for immune sequencing data (dated by TCRdb to the mid-2010s). With respect to the entire study: Relapsing-remitting, secondary progressive and progressive-relapsing multiple sclerosis were recorded as disease courses, and subtype annotation was lacking for some patients. Patient repertoires were compared against around twelve previously published healthy control repertoires from donors aged 6 to 25 years. A subset of samples was prepared in parallel using single-end sample barcoding, then pooled and co-amplified after Illumina adapter ligation. Findings and caveats that apply to the study as a whole: When samples were clustered directly using the F measure, samples prepared in the same batch co-clustered strongly, which prompted a batch-effect correction. Multiple sclerosis patients had significantly lower normalized Chao1 diversity than controls, a result that suggests substantial peripheral T-cell clonal expansion. The control group was slightly older than the multiple sclerosis patient group. Patients showed significantly higher frequencies than controls for roughly five TRBV segments, among them TRBV5-6, TRBV5-1 and TRBV20-1.

Libraries were built with PCR. Sequencing relied on an Illumina HiSeq 2500. To reduce PCR and sequencing biases, unique molecular identifiers were built into the TCR beta cDNA libraries. About 500,000 cDNA molecules were obtained per 1 to 10 million input T cells, so each molecule approximated one T cell. Patient libraries were prepared and sequenced with the same protocol used for the earlier healthy control dataset. Within a given batch, samples were prepared together, multiplexed and sequenced on the same HiSeq lane. In the source study's methods: Raw barcoded reads were processed with MIGEC, discarding single-read molecular identifier groups before consensus assembly and CDR3 extraction. VDJtools was used for post-analysis of the clonotype tables, and diversity was normalized by down-sampling every dataset to the size of the smallest sample. To correct batch-related cross-sample contamination, repertoire overlap clustering matched CDR3 amino acid sequences but not nucleotide sequences. Using fastp at Q25 and MiXCR, TCRdb reprocessed the public reads and kept productive beta chains. Entries that share a CDR3 protein sequence are merged under the most common genes and DNA. The V and J calls were not made by the authors but by TCRdb's processing. The sample records hundreds of thousands of distinct CDR3 sequences, roughly 30% of which are singletons. Clones ranked in the top ten supply around 0.56% of the sample.

Comment on this clonotype: The antigen this receptor binds is unknown. No qualities accompany the bases; no much larger clone lies one base away.

To demonstrate the VDJtools post-analysis software, TCR beta repertoires were profiled from the peripheral blood of more than ten young patients with multiple sclerosis. The patients with multiple sclerosis were children and adolescents between roughly 6 and 16 years of age. At the junction V is shortened by 0 bases and J by 10 bases, with 7 bases in between. In the germline V gene, CDR1 corresponds to LGHNA and CDR2 to YNFKEQ. The CDR3 covers 13 residues, taking in both the cysteine and the phenylalanine. Only CDR3 DNA is held: 39 bases, read in frame from base 1. Sequenced input: blood. The clonotype comes from a girl between 10 and 17 years old with multiple sclerosis. The receptor chain draws on TRBV4-2 and TRBJ1-6, with the D gene too uncertain to name. The nucleotide sequence reads TGTGCCAGCAGCCAAGAGCTACGGTCACCCCTCCACTTT. Its translation reads: CASSQELRSPLHF.